This T cell receptor beta chain originates from a study of Graves' ophthalmopathy and Graves' hyperthyroidism. Study in general: Untreated patients at initial diagnosis provided peripheral blood. Findings and caveats of the study: Ophthalmopathy could be told apart from stable hyperthyroidism by a 13-signature model (about 90% sensitivity, approximately 76% specificity). Ophthalmopathy progression was predicted by the model at 70.59% sensitivity and 72.22% specificity.

This CDR3 is 15 amino acids long. The germline V gene encodes CDR1 MGHRA and CDR2 YSYEKL. V shed 1 base and J shed 5 bases, with 14 bases lying between them. Lactation, pregnancy, uncontrolled infections and other autoimmune diseases were all grounds for excluding patients. This clonotype was seen at least ten times. Its antigen remains unknown. Investigators amplified TCR beta CDR3 regions from RNA transcripts. An initial RT-PCR round employing HTBI primers preceded a second-round multiplex PCR. TCRdb fed the multiplex PCR reads into MiXCR, producing one record per CDR3 protein. The table shows about 160,000 distinct CDR3 sequences, with less than 45% occurring only once.

This chain joins TRBV4-1 and TRBJ2-5; D remains unclear. This clonotype was sampled from a woman between 40 and 55 years old with Graves' ophthalmopathy. Source material: peripheral blood. This CDR3 is CASSQAFSLWETQYF. CDR3 in DNA: TGCGCCAGCAGCCAAGCGTTCTCGCTTTGGGAGACCCAGTACTTC.